The 18 T cell receptor beta chains given below trace back to one sample, sequenced in a study of CD8+CD57+ T cells in acquired aplastic anemia. Patients chosen for sequencing had shown CD8+CD57+ cell expansion by flow cytometry. Genomic DNA acted as the template from which TCR beta VDJ combination and CDR3 sequence profiling were carried out. TCRdb recomputed calls from the reads with MiXCR, one row per CDR3 protein. The repertoire holds roughly 180,000 distinct CDR3 sequences, 48% seen once, with 10% to 15% in the top ten. Sample: sorted CD4+, CD8+, or CD8+CD57+ T cells (not recorded which) from PBMCs. The receptors derive from a human donor with aplastic anemia.

The count of this clonotype is one. This chain joins TRBV5-6 and TRBJ1-2; D may be TRBD1 (6 bases). Germline V gene data show CDR1 as SGHDT and CDR2 as YYEEEE. This CDR3 is 14 amino acids long. The V and J ends lost 7 bases and 6 bases respectively, with 19 bases between them. The CDR3 loop is CASSDPGALDGYTF. CDR3 coding DNA: TGTGCCAGCTCCGACCCGGGGGCTCTCGATGGCTACACCTTC.

This clonotype appeared many times. The V gene is TRBV2, the J gene TRBJ1-1; TRBD1 might be the D (5 bases). This CDR3 has 13 amino acids. Per germline, CDR1 SNHLY and CDR2 FYNNEI. V gave up 3 bases and J gave up 1 base, with 6 bases separating them. CDR3: CASSDDRNTEAFF. The CDR3 coding sequence is TGTGCCAGCAGTGATGACAGGAACACTGAAGCTTTCTTT.

This clonotype came up once. The V gene is TRBV5-1, the J gene TRBJ2-7; TRBD1 agrees at 7 bases. The germline V gene has CDR1 SGHRS and CDR2 YFSETQ. The CDR3 covers 15 residues. The trim removed 3 bases at V and 2 bases at J, leaving 8 bases unmatched. This chain's CDR3 is CASSYTGTVTYEQYF. CDR3 nucleotides: TGCGCCAGCAGCTACACCGGGACAGTGACCTACGAGCAGTACTTC.

This clonotype has more than one count but fewer than ten. This chain links TRBV27 with TRBJ1-2, with 11 bases identical to TRBD1. Trimming at V came to 4 bases and at J to 8 bases, leaving 6 bases not matched to a gene. CDR3 size: 14 residues. CDR1 and CDR2 (germline): MNHEY, SMNVEV (reference sequence). The CDR3: CASSSDRGLRGYTF. CDR3 coding DNA: TGTGCCAGCAGTTCGGACAGGGGGCTTAGGGGCTACACCTTC.

The chain carries TRBV20-1 and TRBJ2-7, with TRBD2 identical over 14 bases. This CDR3 is 16 amino acids long. J lost 2 bases, V lost 3 bases, and 6 bases had no gene match. From germline, CDR1 is DFQATT and CDR2 SNEGSKA (reference sequence). CDR3: CSARGGTSGSTYEQYF. The CDR3 region has the DNA TGCAGTGCTAGGGGGGGGACTAGCGGGAGTACCTACGAGCAGTACTTC.

The V gene is TRBV15, the J gene TRBJ2-1; TRBD2 matches at 10 bases. CDR1 is LNHNV and CDR2 is YYDKDF in the germline V gene (reference sequence). This CDR3 region has 16 residues. V lost 1 base to trimming and J lost 2 bases; unmatched junction nucleotides: 2. CDR3 nucleotide sequence: TGTGCCACCAGCAGAGGAGCGGGGGGGCCCTACAATGAGCAGTTCTTC. Amino acid sequence: CATSRGAGGPYNEQFF.

A remark on this clonotype: Here the CDR3 omits its conserved ending phenylalanine or tryptophan, so a read error is the likely source. The DNA is left out, because the CDR3 cannot be placed on it with certainty; the CDR3 is given as TCRdb lists it. The rearrangement uses TRBV15 and TRBJ2-6. Ends included, the CDR3 has 16 residues. Per germline, CDR1 LNHNV and CDR2 YYDKDF (reference sequence). The CDR3 sequence: CATSIRSGSGANVLKI.

This chain links TRBV7-9 with TRBJ2-5; D is uncertain. The CDR3 consists of 12 residues. CDR1 and CDR2 from the germline V gene are SEHNR and FQNEAQ (reference sequence). Trimming took 3 bases from V and 5 from J, leaving 7 bases between them. For the CDR3, the DNA is TGTGCCAGCAGCTTTCAAAGGGAGACCCAGTACTTC. It yields the protein CASSFQRETQYF.

The sample holds many counts of this clonotype. The chain has TRBV4-1 and TRBJ2-1; 8 nucleotides agree with TRBD2. V lost 4 bases and J lost 5; bases outside the gene matches: 10. The CDR3 loop spans 16 amino acids. Per the germline V gene, CDR1 is MGHRA and CDR2 is YSYEKL. The CDR3 region is CASSPRQRGIDNEQFF. CDR3 DNA: TGCGCCAGCAGCCCCAGGCAGCGGGGGATCGACAATGAGCAGTTCTTC.

A few counts support this clonotype. A much larger clone sits a single nucleotide away, making a read error possible. V is TRBV20-1 and J is TRBJ2-3; tentative D call: TRBD2 (5 bases). This CDR3 comprises 14 residues. Germline-derived CDR1 and CDR2 are DFQATT and SNEGSKA (reference sequence). V shed 1 base and J shed 3 bases, with 11 bases lying between them. The CDR3 nucleotides read TGCAGTGCTAGAGCTCCGGGCGGGACAGATACGCAGTATTTT. Translation gives CSARAPGGTDTQYF.

The V and J genes are TRBV3-1 and TRBJ2-7; D might be TRBD2 (7 bases). Between the trimmed V and J ends, which lost 5 bases and 2 bases, there was a span of 16 bases. The germline V gene has CDR1 LGHDT and CDR2 YNNKEL (reference sequence). The CDR3 consists of 15 residues. CDR3 sequence (DNA): TGTGCCAGCAGCGGGGGAGGGGGGCGACCCTACGAGCAGTACTTC. The encoded protein is CASSGGGGRPYEQYF.

To note about this clonotype: This CDR3 is missing its conserved last phenylalanine or tryptophan, likely due to a read error. The chain carries TRBV7-9 and TRBJ1-5; the D is unclear. The V and J ends lost 4 bases and 5 bases respectively, with 6 bases between them. Germline values: CDR1 SEHNR, CDR2 FQNEAQ (reference sequence). The CDR3 is made up of 12 amino acids. CDR3 amino acids: CASSSYHQPQHS. The CDR3, as DNA: TGTGCCAGCAGCTCGTACCATCAGCCCCAGCATTCT.

In the case of this clonotype: Just one base apart from a much larger clone, this may be a read error. V usage is TRBV14 and J usage is TRBJ2-7; D is possibly TRBD2 (7 bases). From germline, CDR1 is SGHDN and CDR2 FVKESK. V was clipped by 4 bases and J by 0 bases, with 16 bases between them. The CDR3 contains 16 residues. In DNA, the CDR3 is TGTGCCAGCAGCCCACTATCGGGGGGCGGCTCCTACGAGCAGTACTTC. Amino acid sequence: CASSPLSGGGSYEQYF.

Only a few counts were recorded for this clonotype. This rearrangement joins TRBV29-1 to TRBJ1-2, with D uncertain. CDR3 length: 12 amino acids. Germline V gene data show CDR1 as SQVTM and CDR2 as ANQGSEA. V was clipped by 6 bases and J by 3 bases, with 11 bases between them. CDR3 protein: CSVYDGDYGYTF. CDR3 DNA: TGCAGCGTCTATGACGGGGACTATGGCTACACCTTC.

This clonotype was detected many times. The rearrangement joins TRBV9 to TRBJ1-1, with D maybe TRBD1 (6 bases). Trimming took 6 bases from V and 3 from J, leaving 18 bases between them. The CDR3 covers 15 residues. Germline values: CDR1 SGDLS, CDR2 YYNGEE. The CDR3 region is CASTQGGGWDTEAFF. As DNA, the CDR3 is TGTGCCAGCACCCAAGGAGGGGGGTGGGACACTGAAGCTTTCTTT.

In its sample, this clonotype was seen many times. This sequence joins TRBV5-1 and TRBJ1-1; D not resolved. Trimming stripped 0 bases from V and 1 base from J, with 4 bases between. CDR3 length: 13 amino acids. CDR1 SGHRS and CDR2 YFSETQ come from the germline V gene. The CDR3 here is CASSLGGNTEAFF. The CDR3 DNA reads as TGCGCCAGCAGCTTGGGTGGGAACACTGAAGCTTTCTTT.

The chain uses TRBV29-1 and TRBJ1-1; D is unresolved. Trimming took off 7 bases at V and 2 bases at J, with 14 bases between the two ends. The CDR3 totals 13 residues. Germline-derived CDR1 and CDR2 are SQVTM and ANQGSEA. The CDR3 nucleotides are TGCAGCGCGAAAGCGGGCGTCAACACTGAAGCTTTCTTT. This gives the protein CSAKAGVNTEAFF.

The sample holds many counts of this clonotype. The genes are TRBV29-1 and TRBJ2-7; tentatively, D is TRBD2 (5 bases). The germline CDR1 and CDR2 sequences are SQVTM and ANQGSEA. The CDR3 length is 14 residues. Trimming stripped 5 bases from V and 7 bases from J, with 21 bases between. CDR3 DNA: TGCAGCGTTCTGCTGGGGAGTGAGGACGGGGAGCAGTACTTC. This encodes CSVLLGSEDGEQYF.